This T cell receptor beta chain came from a study of CD8 T cells in ankylosing spondylitis. Study findings and constraints: Previous work reported some of these motif variants in the synovial fluid and blood of reactive arthritis. Seemingly distinctive of ankylosing spondylitis blood was a TCR beta motif formed by eight highly homologous variants.

The ends were cut back, 7 bases at V and 3 bases at J, with 13 bases in the middle. CDR1 is SNHLY and CDR2 is FYNNEI in the germline V gene. The CDR3 has 14 residues. This clonotype has more than one count but fewer than ten. What it recognizes is unknown. TCRdb passed the 5' RACE reads through MiXCR, listing each CDR3 protein once. The table includes around 430,000 distinct CDR3 sequences, under 20% detected once. Sequencing used blood, either unsorted or a sorted T cell fraction (not recorded which). The genes are TRBV2 and TRBJ1-3, with a tentative D call TRBD1 (5 bases). This clonotype originated in a male donor with ankylosing spondylitis. The CDR3 DNA is TGTGCCAGCATGGGGCAGCTAAATGGAAACACCATATATTTT. This sequence encodes CASMGQLNGNTIYF.